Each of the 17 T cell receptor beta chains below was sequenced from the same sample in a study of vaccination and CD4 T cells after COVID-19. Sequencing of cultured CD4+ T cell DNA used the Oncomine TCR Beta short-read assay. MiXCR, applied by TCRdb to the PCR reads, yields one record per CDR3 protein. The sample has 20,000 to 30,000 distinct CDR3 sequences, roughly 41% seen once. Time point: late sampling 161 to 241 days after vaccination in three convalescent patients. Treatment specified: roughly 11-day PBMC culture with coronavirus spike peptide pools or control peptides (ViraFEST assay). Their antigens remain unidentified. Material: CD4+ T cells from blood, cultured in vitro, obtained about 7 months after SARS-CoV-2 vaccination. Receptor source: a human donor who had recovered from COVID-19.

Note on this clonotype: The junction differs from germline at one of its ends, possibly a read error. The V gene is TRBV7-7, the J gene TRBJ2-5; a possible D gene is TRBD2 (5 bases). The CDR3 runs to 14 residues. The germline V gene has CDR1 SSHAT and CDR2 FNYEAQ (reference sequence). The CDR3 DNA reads TGTGCTAGCAGCGCGGCGACGGGGCAAGAGACCCAGTACTTC. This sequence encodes CASSAATGQETQYF.

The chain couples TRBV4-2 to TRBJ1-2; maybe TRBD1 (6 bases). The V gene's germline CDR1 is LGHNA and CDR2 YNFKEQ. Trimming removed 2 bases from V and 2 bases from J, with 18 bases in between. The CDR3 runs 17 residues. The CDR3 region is CASSQQGPEDLNYGYTF. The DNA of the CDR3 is TGTGCCAGCAGCCAACAGGGGCCGGAGGACCTCAACTATGGCTACACCTTC.

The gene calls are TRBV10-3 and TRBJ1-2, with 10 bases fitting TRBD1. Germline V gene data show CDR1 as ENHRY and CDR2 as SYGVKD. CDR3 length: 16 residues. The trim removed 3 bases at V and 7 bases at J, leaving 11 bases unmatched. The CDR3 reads CAISERLGTGATGYTF. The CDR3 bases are TGTGCCATCAGTGAACGCCTCGGGACAGGGGCTACTGGCTACACCTTC.

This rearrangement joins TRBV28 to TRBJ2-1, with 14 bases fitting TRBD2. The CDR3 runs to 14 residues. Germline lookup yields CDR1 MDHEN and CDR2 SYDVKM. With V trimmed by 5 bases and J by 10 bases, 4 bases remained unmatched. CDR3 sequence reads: CASSRLAGGLEQFF. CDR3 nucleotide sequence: TGTGCCAGCAGTCGACTAGCGGGAGGGCTCGAGCAGTTCTTC. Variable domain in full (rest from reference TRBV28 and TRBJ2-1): DVKVTQSSRYLVKRTGEKVFLECVQDMDHENMFWYRQDPGLGLRLIYFSYDVKMKEKGDIPEGYSVSREKKERFSLILESASTNQTSMYLCASSRLAGGLEQFFGPGTRLTVL.

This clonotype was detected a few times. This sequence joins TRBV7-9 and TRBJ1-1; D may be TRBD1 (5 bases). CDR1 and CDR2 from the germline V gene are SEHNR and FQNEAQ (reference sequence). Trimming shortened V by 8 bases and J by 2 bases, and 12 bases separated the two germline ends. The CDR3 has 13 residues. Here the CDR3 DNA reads TGTGCCAGCGTCGGGCAGGGAAACACTGAAGCTTTCTTT. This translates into CASVGQGNTEAFF.

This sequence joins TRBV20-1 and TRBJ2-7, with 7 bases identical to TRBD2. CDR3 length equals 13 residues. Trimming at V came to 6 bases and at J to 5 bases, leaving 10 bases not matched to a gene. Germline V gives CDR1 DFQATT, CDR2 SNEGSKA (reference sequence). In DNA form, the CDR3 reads TGCAGTGCCTGGGGGGGTATTGCGAACGAGCAGTACTTC. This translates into CSAWGGIANEQYF.

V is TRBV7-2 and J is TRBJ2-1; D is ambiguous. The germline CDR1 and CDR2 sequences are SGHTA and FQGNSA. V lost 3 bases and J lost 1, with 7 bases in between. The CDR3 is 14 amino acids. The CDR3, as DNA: TGTGCCAGCAGCTTGGTTGGTTCCTACAATGAGCAGTTCTTC. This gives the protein CASSLVGSYNEQFF.

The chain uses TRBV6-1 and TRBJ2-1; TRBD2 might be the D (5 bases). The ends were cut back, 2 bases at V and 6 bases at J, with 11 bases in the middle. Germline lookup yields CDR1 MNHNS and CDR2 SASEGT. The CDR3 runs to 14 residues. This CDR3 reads CASSENWRPNEQFF. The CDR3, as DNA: TGTGCCAGCAGTGAAAACTGGAGGCCCAATGAGCAGTTCTTC.

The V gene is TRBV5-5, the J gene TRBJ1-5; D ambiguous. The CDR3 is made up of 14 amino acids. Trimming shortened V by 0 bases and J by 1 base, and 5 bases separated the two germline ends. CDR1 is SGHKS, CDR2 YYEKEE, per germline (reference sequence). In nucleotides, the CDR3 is TGTGCCAGCAGCTTGGGTTCGAGCAATCAGCCCCAGCATTTT. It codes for CASSLGSSNQPQHF.

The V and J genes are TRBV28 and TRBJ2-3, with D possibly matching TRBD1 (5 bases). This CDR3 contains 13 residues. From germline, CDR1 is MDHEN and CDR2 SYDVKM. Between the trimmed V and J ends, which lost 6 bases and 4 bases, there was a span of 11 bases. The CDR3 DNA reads TGTGCCAGCAGCAACCAGGGCCCAGATACGCAGTATTTT. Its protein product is CASSNQGPDTQYF.

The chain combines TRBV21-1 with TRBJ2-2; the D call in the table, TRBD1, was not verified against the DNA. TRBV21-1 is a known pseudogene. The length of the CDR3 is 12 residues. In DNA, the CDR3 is TGTGCCACGGACATCCACACCGGGGAGCTGTTTTTT. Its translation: CATDIHTGELFF.

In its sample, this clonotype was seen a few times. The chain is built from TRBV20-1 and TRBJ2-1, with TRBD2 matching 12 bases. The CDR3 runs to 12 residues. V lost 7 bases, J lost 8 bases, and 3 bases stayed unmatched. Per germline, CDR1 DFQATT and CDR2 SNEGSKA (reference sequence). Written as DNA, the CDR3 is TGCAGTGAGCTAGCGGGAGGGCATGAGCAGTTCTTC. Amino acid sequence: CSELAGGHEQFF.

The CDR3 region has the DNA TGCAGTGCTAGAGCCCTGGGACAGGGCAATTTCAACTATGGCTACACCTTC. Translating gives CSARALGQGNFNYGYTF. The rearrangement links TRBV20-1 to TRBJ1-2, with 9 nucleotides matching TRBD1. Germline V gene sequence: CDR1 DFQATT, CDR2 SNEGSKA (reference sequence). The trim removed 1 base at V and 2 bases at J, leaving 11 bases unmatched. CDR3 length: 17 amino acids.

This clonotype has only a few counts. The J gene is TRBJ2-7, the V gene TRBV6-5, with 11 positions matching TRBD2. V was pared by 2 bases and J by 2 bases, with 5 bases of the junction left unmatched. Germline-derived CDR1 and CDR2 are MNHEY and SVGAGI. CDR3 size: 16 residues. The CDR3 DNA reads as TGTGCCAGCAGTTACGGGACTAGCGGAGCCACCTACGAGCAGTACTTC. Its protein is CASSYGTSGATYEQYF.

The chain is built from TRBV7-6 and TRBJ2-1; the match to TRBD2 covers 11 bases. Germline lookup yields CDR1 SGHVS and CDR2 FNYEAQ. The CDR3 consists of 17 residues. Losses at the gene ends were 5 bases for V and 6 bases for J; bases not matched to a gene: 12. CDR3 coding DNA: TGTGCCAGCAGCCCGACGGTTAGCGGGAGGGCCCTCAATGAGCAGTTCTTC. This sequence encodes CASSPTVSGRALNEQFF. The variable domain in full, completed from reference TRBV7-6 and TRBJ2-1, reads GAGVSQSPRYKVTKRGQDVALRCDPISGHVSLYWYRQALGQGPEFLTYFNYEAQQDKSGLPNDRFSAERPEGSISTLTIQRTEQRDSAMYRCASSPTVSGRALNEQFFGPGTRLTVL.

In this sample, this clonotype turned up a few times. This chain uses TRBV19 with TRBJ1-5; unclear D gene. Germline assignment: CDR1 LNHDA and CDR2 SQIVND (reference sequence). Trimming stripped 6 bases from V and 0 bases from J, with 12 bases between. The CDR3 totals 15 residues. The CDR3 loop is CASSPQWYSNQPQHF. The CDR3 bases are TGTGCCAGTAGCCCCCAGTGGTATAGCAATCAGCCCCAGCATTTT.

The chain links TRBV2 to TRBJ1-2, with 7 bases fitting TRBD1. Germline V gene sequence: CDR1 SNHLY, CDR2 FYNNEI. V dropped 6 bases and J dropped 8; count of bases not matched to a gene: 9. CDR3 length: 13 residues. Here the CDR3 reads CASSQTGIEGYTF. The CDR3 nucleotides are TGTGCCAGCAGCCAGACAGGGATAGAAGGCTACACCTTC.